Below are 8 T cell receptor beta chains sequenced from a single sample in a study of blood T cell repertoires in COVID-19. Profiled with immunoSEQ multiplex PCR; TCRdb holds only in-frame clones, not every one. The data show fewer than 85,000 clones, with roughly four fifths seen just once and just over 20% held by the top ten. The sequencing sample was made of peripheral blood. Receptors originate from a human donor in a cohort sampled during active COVID-19.

This clone appeared a single time. The V gene is TRBV11-2, the J gene TRBJ1-2, with D possibly TRBD1 on 6 matching bases. The V end was cut by 4 bases, the J end by 4 bases, with 19 bases between. This CDR3 spans 16 amino acids. CDR1 and CDR2 (germline): SGHAT, FQNNGV. This CDR3 reads CASSSSGTQLIYGYTF. The CDR3 DNA follows: TGTGCCAGCAGCTCCTCCGGGACACAGCTTATCTATGGCTACACCTTC.

The count of this clone is one. The J gene is TRBJ2-5, the V gene TRBV6-5; D remains ambiguous. Germline CDR1 reads MNHEY; CDR2 reads SVGAGI. The CDR3 is 14 residues long. The germline V and J ends were trimmed by 2 bases and 2 bases, with 9 bases remaining between them. The CDR3 DNA reads as TGTGCCAGCAGTTACCTCCCGGGTCAAGAGACCCAGTACTTC. This translates into CASSYLPGQETQYF.

This chain uses TRBV27 with TRBJ1-2; 7 bases match TRBD1. Germline V gene data show CDR1 as MNHEY and CDR2 as SMNVEV (reference sequence). Germline trimming cut 6 bases from V and 4 bases from J; bases unmatched to any gene: 11. CDR3 size: 15 residues. The CDR3 sequence: CASRGVPGTVYGYTF. DNA of the CDR3: TGTGCCAGCAGAGGGGTTCCCGGGACAGTCTATGGCTACACCTTC.

CDR3 region: CASSPAQGATPSYGYTF. The DNA for the CDR3 is TGTGCCAGCAGCCCCGCCCAGGGGGCTACTCCATCCTATGGCTACACCTTC. The rearrangement uses TRBV4-2 and TRBJ1-2, with 8 bases lining up with TRBD1. The length of the CDR3 is 17 residues. After removal of 4 bases from V and 4 bases from J, the junction contained 14 bases not matched to a gene. Germline assignment: CDR1 LGHNA and CDR2 YNFKEQ.

V and J are TRBV6-5 and TRBJ2-7, with D tentatively TRBD1 (6 bases). Deletions cut 5 bases from V and 4 bases from J, with 18 bases between. The length of the CDR3 is 15 residues. The germline CDR1 and CDR2 sequences are MNHEY and SVGAGI. The CDR3 loop reads CASSLALFRGYEQYF. The CDR3 DNA follows: TGTGCCAGCAGTCTGGCTCTGTTCAGGGGTTACGAGCAGTACTTC.

J is TRBJ1-6 and V is TRBV4-1; D ambiguous. Germline V gene data show CDR1 as MGHRA and CDR2 as YSYEKL. This CDR3 is built from 15 residues. V was trimmed by 2 bases and J by 14 bases, leaving 19 bases between them. The CDR3 DNA sequence: TGCGCCAGCAGCCAATCGGTTCTCCCCGGTGCGACCCTCCACTTT. It codes for CASSQSVLPGATLHF.

J is TRBJ1-6 and V is TRBV3-1 (or the pseudogene TRBV3-2); 7 bases align to TRBD1. The CDR3 is made up of 15 amino acids. From germline, CDR1 is LGHDT and CDR2 YNNKEL (reference sequence). Losses at the gene ends were 0 bases for V and 7 bases for J; bases not matched to a gene: 3. The CDR3 reads CASSQDAGGNSPLHF. In DNA, the CDR3 is TGTGCCAGCAGCCAAGATGCAGGGGGAAATTCACCCCTCCACTTT.

CDR3 in DNA: TGTGCCAGCAGCCAAAACTATGCCGCCGGGGAGCTGTTTTTT. It is translated as CASSQNYAAGELFF. This chain uses TRBV3-1 (or the pseudogene TRBV3-2) with TRBJ2-2; D remains unclear. The CDR3 spans 14 residues. Trimming removed 2 bases from V and 6 bases from J, with 10 bases in between. CDR1 and CDR2 from the germline V gene are LGHDT and YNNKEL (reference sequence).